Listed below are T cell receptor beta chains from one sample, sequenced in a study of blood T cell repertoires in COVID-19. Clones were sequenced by immunoSEQ multiplex PCR, and TCRdb holds only the in-frame ones, with some missing. The sample yields about 63,000 clones, around 88% seen once. The specimen sequenced was peripheral blood. The source of these receptors is a human donor in a cohort sampled during active COVID-19. Both conserved end residues are trimmed from each CDR3. The D gene is left open where the match is weak.

CDR3 protein: ASSLSAGQGAETQY; D gene: TRBD1; V gene: TRBV27
CDR3 protein: ASSLYSLNQPQH; D gene: NA; V gene: TRBV28
CDR3 protein: AWRLAGTGNTGELF; D gene: TRBD1; V gene: TRBV30
CDR3 protein: ASKGTSGSFGEQF; D gene: TRBD2; V gene: TRBV19
CDR3 protein: ASSYSQENEKLF; D gene: NA; V gene: TRBV6-5
CDR3 protein: AIGGPGQGINEQF; D gene: TRBD1; V gene: TRBV10-3
CDR3 protein: ASSSLRFSGNTIY; D gene: NA; V gene: TRBV11-2
CDR3 protein: ASSRGQGLNTEAF; D gene: TRBD1; V gene: TRBV7-6
CDR3 protein: ASSRQGDEQY; D gene: TRBD1; V gene: TRBV11-3
CDR3 protein: ASSSREETQY; D gene: NA; V gene: TRBV11-3
CDR3 protein: ASSAGGGGAHNEQF; D gene: TRBD2; V gene: TRBV9
CDR3 protein: ASRGGEPSYT; D gene: NA; V gene: TRBV28
CDR3 protein: AAEGVSTDTQY; D gene: NA; V gene: TRBV23-1
CDR3 protein: ATSSSGYSGLYEQY; D gene: TRBD2; V gene: TRBV15
CDR3 protein: ASSLEGLYNEQF; D gene: NA; V gene: TRBV11-3
CDR3 protein: ASSPPGGGRITDTQY; D gene: TRBD2; V gene: TRBV5-1
CDR3 protein: ASKGGVSTDTQY; D gene: NA; V gene: TRBV2
CDR3 protein: ASSLGNRATGYT; D gene: NA; V gene: TRBV5-4
CDR3 protein: SAGTQY; D gene: NA; V gene: TRBV20-1
CDR3 protein: ATRTGRKKNTEAF; D gene: TRBD1; V gene: TRBV19